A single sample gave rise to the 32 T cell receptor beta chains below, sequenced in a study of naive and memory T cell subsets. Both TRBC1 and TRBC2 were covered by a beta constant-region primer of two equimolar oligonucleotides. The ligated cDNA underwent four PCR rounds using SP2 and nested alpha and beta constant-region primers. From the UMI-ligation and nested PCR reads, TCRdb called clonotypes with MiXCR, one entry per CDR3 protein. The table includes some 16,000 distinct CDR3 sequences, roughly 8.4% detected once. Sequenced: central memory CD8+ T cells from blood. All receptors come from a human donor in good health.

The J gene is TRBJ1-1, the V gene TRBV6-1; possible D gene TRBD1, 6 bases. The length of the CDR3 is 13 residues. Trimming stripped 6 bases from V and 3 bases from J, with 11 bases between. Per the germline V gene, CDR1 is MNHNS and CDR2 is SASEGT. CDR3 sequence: CASSGGQYTEAFF. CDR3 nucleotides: TGTGCCAGCAGCGGAGGACAGTACACTGAAGCTTTCTTT.

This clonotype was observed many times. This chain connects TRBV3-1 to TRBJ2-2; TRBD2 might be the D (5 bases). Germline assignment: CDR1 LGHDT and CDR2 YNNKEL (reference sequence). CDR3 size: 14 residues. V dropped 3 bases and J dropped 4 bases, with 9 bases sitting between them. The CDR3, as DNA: TGTGCCAGCAGCCAGACTACGGGCACCGGGGAGCTGTTTTTT. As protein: CASSQTTGTGELFF. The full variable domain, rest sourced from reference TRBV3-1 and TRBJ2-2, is DTAVSQTPKYLVTQMGNDKSIKCEQNLGHDTMYWYKQDSKKFLKIMFSYNNKELIINETVPNRFSPKSPDKAHLNLHINSLELGDSAVYFCASSQTTGTGELFFGEGSRLTVL.

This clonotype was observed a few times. The CDR3, as DNA: TGTGCCAGCAGCTCGACAGGTTCGACCTACGAGCAGTACTTC. It is translated as CASSSTGSTYEQYF. The chain joins TRBV27 to TRBJ2-7; maybe TRBD1 (6 bases). Germline V CDR1 and CDR2: MNHEY, SMNVEV (reference sequence). The V end lost 6 bases, the J end lost 2 bases, and 14 bases lay between the germline ends. The CDR3 totals 14 residues.

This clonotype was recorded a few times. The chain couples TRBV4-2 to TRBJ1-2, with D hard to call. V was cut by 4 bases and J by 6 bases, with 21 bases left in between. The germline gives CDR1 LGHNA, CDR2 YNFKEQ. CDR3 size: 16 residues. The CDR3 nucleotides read TGTGCCAGCAGCCCTCAAGCAGGTCACAGATATGATGGCTACACCTTC. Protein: CASSPQAGHRYDGYTF.

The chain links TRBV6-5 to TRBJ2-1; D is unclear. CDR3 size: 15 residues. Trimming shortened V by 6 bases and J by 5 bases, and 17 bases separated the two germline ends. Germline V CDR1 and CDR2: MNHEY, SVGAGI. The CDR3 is CASRNGVEPHNEQFF. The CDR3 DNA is TGTGCCAGCAGGAATGGGGTCGAGCCCCACAATGAGCAGTTCTTC.

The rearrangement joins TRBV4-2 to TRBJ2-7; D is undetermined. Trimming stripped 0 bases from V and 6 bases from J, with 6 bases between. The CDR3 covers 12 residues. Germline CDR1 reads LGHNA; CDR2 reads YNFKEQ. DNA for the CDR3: TGTGCCAGCAGCCAAGATCCGGCCGAGCAGTACTTC. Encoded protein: CASSQDPAEQYF.

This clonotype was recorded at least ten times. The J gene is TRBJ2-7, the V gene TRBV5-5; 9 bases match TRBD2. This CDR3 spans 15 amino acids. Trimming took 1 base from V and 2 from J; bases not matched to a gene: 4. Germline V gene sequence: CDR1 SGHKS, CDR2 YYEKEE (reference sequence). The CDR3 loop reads CASSLMSGGPYEQYF. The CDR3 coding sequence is TGTGCCAGCAGCTTGATGAGCGGGGGGCCCTACGAGCAGTACTTC.

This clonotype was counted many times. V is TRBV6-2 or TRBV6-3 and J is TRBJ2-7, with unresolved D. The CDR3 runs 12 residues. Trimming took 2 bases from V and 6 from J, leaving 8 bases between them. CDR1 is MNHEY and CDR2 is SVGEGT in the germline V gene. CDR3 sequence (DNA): TGTGCCAGCAGTTACCTTATCGGCGAGCAGTACTTC. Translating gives CASSYLIGEQYF.

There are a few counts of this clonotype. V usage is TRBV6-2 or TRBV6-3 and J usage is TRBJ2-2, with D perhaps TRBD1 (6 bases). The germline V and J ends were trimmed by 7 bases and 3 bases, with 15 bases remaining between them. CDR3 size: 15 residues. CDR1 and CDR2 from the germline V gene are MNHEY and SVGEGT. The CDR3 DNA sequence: TGTGCCAGCAACTACGACAGGCTTTACACCGGGGAGCTGTTTTTT. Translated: CASNYDRLYTGELFF.

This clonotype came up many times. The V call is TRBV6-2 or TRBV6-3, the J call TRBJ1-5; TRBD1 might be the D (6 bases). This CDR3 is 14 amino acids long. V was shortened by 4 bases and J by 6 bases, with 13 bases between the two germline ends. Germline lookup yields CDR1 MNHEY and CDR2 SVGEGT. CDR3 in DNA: TGTGCCAGCAGTTCCGGGGGGCGGATTCAGCCCCAGCATTTT. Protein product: CASSSGGRIQPQHF.

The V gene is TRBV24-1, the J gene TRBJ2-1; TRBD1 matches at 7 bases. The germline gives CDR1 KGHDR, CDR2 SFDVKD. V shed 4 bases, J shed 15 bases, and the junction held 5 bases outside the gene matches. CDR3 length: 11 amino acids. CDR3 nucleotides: TGTGCCACCAGTGAAACAGGGGTTAGGTTCTTC. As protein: CATSETGVRFF.

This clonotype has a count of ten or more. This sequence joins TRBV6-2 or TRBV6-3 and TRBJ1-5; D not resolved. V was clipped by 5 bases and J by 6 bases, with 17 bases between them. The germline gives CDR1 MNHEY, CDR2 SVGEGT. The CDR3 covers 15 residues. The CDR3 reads CASSPTDDSVQPQHF. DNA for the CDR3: TGTGCCAGCAGTCCAACGGACGATTCAGTTCAGCCCCAGCATTTT.

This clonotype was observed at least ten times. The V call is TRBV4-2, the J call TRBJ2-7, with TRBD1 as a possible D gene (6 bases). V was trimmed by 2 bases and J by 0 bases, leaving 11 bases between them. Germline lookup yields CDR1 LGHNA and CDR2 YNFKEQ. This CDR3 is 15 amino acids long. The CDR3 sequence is CASSQRQDSSYEQYF. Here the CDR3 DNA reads TGTGCCAGCAGCCAACGACAGGACTCCTCCTACGAGCAGTACTTC.

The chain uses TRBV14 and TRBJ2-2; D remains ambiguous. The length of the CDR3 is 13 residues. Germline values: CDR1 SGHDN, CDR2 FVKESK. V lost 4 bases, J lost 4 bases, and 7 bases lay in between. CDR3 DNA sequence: TGTGCCAGCAGCCTAACCCCCACCGGGGAGCTGTTTTTT. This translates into CASSLTPTGELFF. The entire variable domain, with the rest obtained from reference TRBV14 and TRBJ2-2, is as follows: EAGVTQFPSHSVIEKGQTVTLRCDPISGHDNLYWYRRVMGKEIKFLLHFVKESKQDESGMPNNRFLAERTGGTYSTLKVQPAELEDSGVYFCASSLTPTGELFFGEGSRLTVL.

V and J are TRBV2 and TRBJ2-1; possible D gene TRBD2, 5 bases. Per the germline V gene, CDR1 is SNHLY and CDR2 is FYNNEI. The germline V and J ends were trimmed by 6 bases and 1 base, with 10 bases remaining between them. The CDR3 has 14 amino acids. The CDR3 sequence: CASSELVSYNEQFF. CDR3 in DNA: TGTGCCAGCAGCGAACTAGTTTCCTACAATGAGCAGTTCTTC.

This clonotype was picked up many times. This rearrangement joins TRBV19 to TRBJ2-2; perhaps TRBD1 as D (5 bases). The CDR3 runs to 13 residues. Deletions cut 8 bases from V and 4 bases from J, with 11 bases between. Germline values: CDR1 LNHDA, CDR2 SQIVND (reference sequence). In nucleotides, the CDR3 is TGTGCCAGTCACGAGACAGTCACCGGGGAGCTGTTTTTT. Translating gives CASHETVTGELFF.

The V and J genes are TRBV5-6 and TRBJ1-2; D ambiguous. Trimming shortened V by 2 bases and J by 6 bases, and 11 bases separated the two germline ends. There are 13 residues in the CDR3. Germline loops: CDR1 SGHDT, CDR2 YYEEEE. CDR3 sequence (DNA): TGTGCCAGCAGCTTAGGGAGTGGCCATGGCTACACCTTC. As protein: CASSLGSGHGYTF.

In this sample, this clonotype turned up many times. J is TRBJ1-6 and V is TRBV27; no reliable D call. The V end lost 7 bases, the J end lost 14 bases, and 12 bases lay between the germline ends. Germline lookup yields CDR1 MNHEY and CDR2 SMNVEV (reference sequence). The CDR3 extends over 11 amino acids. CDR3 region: CASTGGLSLHF. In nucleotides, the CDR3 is TGTGCCAGCACGGGCGGCTTGTCCCTCCACTTT.

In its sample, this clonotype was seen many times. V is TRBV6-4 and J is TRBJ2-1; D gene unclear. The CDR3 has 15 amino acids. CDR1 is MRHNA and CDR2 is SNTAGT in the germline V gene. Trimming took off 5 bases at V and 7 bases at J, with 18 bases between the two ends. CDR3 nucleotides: TGTGCCAGCAGTCATGTCCCTTCCGCGCCAAATGAGCAGTTCTTC. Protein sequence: CASSHVPSAPNEQFF.

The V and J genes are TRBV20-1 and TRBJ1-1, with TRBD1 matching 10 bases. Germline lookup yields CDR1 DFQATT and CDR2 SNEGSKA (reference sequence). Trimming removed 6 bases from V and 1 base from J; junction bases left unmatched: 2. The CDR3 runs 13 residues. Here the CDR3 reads CSADRGGNTEAFF. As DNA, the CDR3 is TGCAGTGCGGACAGGGGGGGGAACACTGAAGCTTTCTTT.

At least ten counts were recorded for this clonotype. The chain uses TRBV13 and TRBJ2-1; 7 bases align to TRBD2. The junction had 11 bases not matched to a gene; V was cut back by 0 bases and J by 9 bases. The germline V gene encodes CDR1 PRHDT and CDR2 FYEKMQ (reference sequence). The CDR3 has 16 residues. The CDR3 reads CASSLGWRERFTEQFF. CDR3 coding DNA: TGTGCCAGCAGCTTAGGGTGGCGGGAGAGGTTCACTGAGCAGTTCTTC.

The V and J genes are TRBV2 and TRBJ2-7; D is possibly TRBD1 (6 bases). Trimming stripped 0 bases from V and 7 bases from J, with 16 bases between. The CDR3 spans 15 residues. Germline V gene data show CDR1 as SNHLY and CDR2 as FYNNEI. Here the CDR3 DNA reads TGTGCCAGCAGTGAAGCGCATGGCCGGGACAAGGAGCAGTACTTC. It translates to CASSEAHGRDKEQYF.

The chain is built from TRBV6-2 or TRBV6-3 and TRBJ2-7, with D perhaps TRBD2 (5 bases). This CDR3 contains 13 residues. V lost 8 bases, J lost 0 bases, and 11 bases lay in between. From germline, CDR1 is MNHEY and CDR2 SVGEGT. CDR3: CASAGRPSYEQYF. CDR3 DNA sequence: TGTGCCAGCGCGGGCAGGCCCTCCTACGAGCAGTACTTC.

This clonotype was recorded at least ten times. As DNA, the CDR3 is TGTGCCAGCAGCCCGGACAGGGGGCAAGGAAACACCATATATTTT. Its protein is CASSPDRGQGNTIYF. V gene TRBV6-5 combines with J gene TRBJ1-3; 11 bases fit TRBD1. The CDR3 spans 15 residues. Germline trimming cut 6 bases from V and 4 bases from J; bases unmatched to any gene: 5. Germline CDR1 is MNHEY and CDR2 is SVGAGI.

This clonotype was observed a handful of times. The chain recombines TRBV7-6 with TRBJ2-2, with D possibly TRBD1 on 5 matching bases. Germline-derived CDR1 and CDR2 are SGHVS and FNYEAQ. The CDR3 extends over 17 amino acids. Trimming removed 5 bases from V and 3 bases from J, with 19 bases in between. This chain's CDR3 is CASSPNPTVKDTGELFF. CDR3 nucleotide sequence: TGTGCCAGCAGCCCCAACCCGACAGTTAAAGACACCGGGGAGCTGTTTTTT.

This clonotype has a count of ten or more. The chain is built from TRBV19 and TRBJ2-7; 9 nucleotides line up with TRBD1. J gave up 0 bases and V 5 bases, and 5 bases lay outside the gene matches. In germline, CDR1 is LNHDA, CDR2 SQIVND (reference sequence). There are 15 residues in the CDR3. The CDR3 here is CASSVTGGDSYEQYF. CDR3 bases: TGTGCCAGTAGTGTGACAGGGGGGGACTCCTACGAGCAGTACTTC.

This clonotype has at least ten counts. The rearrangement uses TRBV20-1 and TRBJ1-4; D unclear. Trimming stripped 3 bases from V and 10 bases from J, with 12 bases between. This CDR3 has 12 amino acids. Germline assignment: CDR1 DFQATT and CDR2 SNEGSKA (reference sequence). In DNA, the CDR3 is TGCAGTGCTAGCGCATTAGGCGGAAAACTGTTTTTT. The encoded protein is CSASALGGKLFF.

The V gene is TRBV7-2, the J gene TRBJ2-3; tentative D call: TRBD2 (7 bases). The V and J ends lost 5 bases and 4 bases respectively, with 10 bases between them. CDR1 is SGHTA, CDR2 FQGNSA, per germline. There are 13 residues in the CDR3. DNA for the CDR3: TGTGCCAGCAGCGGGGGGGGGCCAGATACGCAGTATTTT. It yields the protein CASSGGGPDTQYF.

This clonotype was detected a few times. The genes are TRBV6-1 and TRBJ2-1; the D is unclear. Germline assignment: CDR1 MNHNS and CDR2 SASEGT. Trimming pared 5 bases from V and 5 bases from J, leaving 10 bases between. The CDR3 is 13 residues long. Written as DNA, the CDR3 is TGTGCCAGCAGTCTCGCGAGCAACAATGAGCAGTTCTTC. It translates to CASSLASNNEQFF.

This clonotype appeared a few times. As DNA, the CDR3 is TGTGCCAGCAGCCCCAGGGACAGGGGGCTCTACGAGCAGTACTTC. Amino acid sequence: CASSPRDRGLYEQYF. The V gene is TRBV7-9, the J gene TRBJ2-7; 12 nucleotides match TRBD1. Trimming cost V 5 bases and J 3 bases; bases outside gene matches: 5. The CDR3 spans 15 residues. Germline V gene data show CDR1 as SEHNR and CDR2 as FQNEAQ (reference sequence). The variable domain in full, with the rest retrieved from reference TRBV7-9 and TRBJ2-7, is DTGVSQNPRHKITKRGQNVTFRCDPISEHNRLYWYRQTLGQGPEFLTYFQNEAQLEKSRLLSDRFSAERPKGSFSTLEIQRTEQGDSAMYLCASSPRDRGLYEQYFGPGTRLTVT.

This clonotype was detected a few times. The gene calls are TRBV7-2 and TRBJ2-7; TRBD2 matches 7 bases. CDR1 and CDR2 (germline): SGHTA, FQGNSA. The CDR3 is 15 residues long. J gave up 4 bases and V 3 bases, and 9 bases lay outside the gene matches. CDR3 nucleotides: TGTGCCAGCAGCTTCACACTAGCGAGTATATACGAGCAGTACTTC. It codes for CASSFTLASIYEQYF.

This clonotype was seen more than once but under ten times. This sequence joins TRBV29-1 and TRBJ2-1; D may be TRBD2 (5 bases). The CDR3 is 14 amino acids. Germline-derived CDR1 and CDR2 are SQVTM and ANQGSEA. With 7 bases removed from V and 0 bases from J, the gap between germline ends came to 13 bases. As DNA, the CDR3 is TGCAGCGGAGTGGTAGCGAGCTCCTACAATGAGCAGTTCTTC. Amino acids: CSGVVASSYNEQFF.